This is a list of T cell receptor beta chains from one sample in a study of T cells after yellow fever vaccination. TCRdb independently ran MiXCR on the 5' RACE reads; one entry per CDR3 protein. This sample has more than 95,000 distinct CDR3 sequences, with 13% to 15% found just once. This specimen consisted of CD8+ T cells sorted from PBMCs, obtained 5 days after the yellow fever booster vaccination. The receptors were gathered from a man aged 18 to 35 who received the YFV17D yellow fever vaccine. The conserved cysteine and the conserved F or W are not part of the CDR3 here.

ASSQVSTENGNTIY TRBJ1-3 TRBV4-2
SVEGRVGSSTDTQY TRBJ2-3 TRBV29-1
ASSLRGAANTGELF TRBJ2-2 TRBV7-9
AWSVLRHTPSYEQY TRBJ2-7 TRBV30
ASSLTGDTGELF TRBJ2-2 TRBV27
SASWGPNTEAF TRBJ1-1 TRBV20-1
ASSLYGTGGTYEQY TRBJ2-7 TRBV27
ASSLDDEGYNEQF TRBJ2-1 TRBV5-1
ASSPGGGGRKLF TRBJ1-4 TRBV5-6
ASTKGGMYQETQY TRBJ2-5 TRBV9
ATSALGRQY TRBJ2-7 TRBV15
ASTYDRGSTGELF TRBJ2-2 TRBV7-9
ASNPGVYGYT TRBJ1-2 TRBV19
SARDPKGAGVAGELF TRBJ2-2 TRBV20-1
ASSAQGSSYNEQF TRBJ2-1 TRBV6-4
ASSQVGTGTLEQY TRBJ2-7 TRBV3-1
ASSLSSAGYTEAF TRBJ1-1 TRBV7-6
ASSPWRGRGAF TRBJ1-1 TRBV5-1
ASSLAPGRIDEQY TRBJ2-7 TRBV7-6
ASTSPHNEQF TRBJ2-1 TRBV12-3/TRBV12-4
ASDIPVANTEAF TRBJ1-1 TRBV11-2
ASSQARTGGSGYT TRBJ1-2 TRBV4-3
SARVVNTGELF TRBJ2-2 TRBV20-1
ASSYFTGYEQY TRBJ2-7 TRBV6-5
ASHPGGLGQETQY TRBJ2-5 TRBV2
ASSLRGQDYTGELF TRBJ2-2 TRBV27
ASSQDLGQGGVRGTDTQY TRBJ2-3 TRBV4-3
ASSHGTSLDTQY TRBJ2-3 TRBV27
ASSYSVAANYGYT TRBJ1-2 TRBV6-5
ASSFLDIPFTEAF TRBJ1-1 TRBV12-3/TRBV12-4
ASSGGSDNEKLF TRBJ1-4 TRBV7-9
SARGPSSYEQY TRBJ2-7 TRBV20-1
SATGANTGELF TRBJ2-2 TRBV29-1
ASSQAGTGALTQSRLSEAF TRBJ1-1 TRBV4-1
ASSLRTSARYGYT TRBJ1-2 TRBV3-1
ASSSQPGGYSGNTIY TRBJ1-3 TRBV6-5
ASRSAMGQGIRELF TRBJ2-2 TRBV7-2
ASSPGQGYGYT TRBJ1-2 TRBV19
ASSFAGGDGQAF TRBJ1-1 TRBV12-3/TRBV12-4
ATSREGYNEQF TRBJ2-1 TRBV15
ASSQAAENTEAF TRBJ1-1 TRBV4-1